The rows below give T cell receptor beta chains drawn from one sample of a study of blood T cell repertoires in COVID-19. Assay: immunoSEQ multiplex PCR; the TCRdb copy retains only in-frame clones and omits some. Of under 200,000 clones listed, under 90% are singletons. Source material: peripheral blood. These receptors were collected from a woman older than 75 with acute or convalescent COVID-19. The CDR3 runs from the conserved cysteine through the conserved F or W. Each record gives: D gene, J gene, clone size, V gene, CDR3 protein, CDR3 DNA. D genes are given only for firm matches. The size entry is marked missing in some rows and otherwise reads once, few, many or a size class.

d_call: TRBD1; j_call: TRBJ2-7; clone_size: .; v_call: TRBV6-5; cdr3_aa: CASSFYRGVYEQYF; cdr3_nt: TGTGCCAGCAGTTTTTACAGGGGAGTCTACGAGCAGTACTTC
d_call: .; j_call: TRBJ1-4; clone_size: .; v_call: TRBV28; cdr3_aa: CASSFEVGKLFF; cdr3_nt: TGTGCCAGCAGTTTTGAGGTGGGAAAACTGTTTTTT
d_call: .; j_call: TRBJ1-1; clone_size: many; v_call: TRBV2; cdr3_aa: CASSETALMNTEAFF; cdr3_nt: TGTGCCAGCAGTGAGACAGCATTAATGAACACTGAAGCTTTCTTT
d_call: .; j_call: TRBJ2-2; clone_size: few; v_call: TRBV5-6; cdr3_aa: CASSSGFNTGELFF; cdr3_nt: TGTGCCAGCAGCTCAGGTTTTAACACCGGGGAGCTGTTTTTT
d_call: TRBD1; j_call: TRBJ1-5; clone_size: .; v_call: TRBV5-6; cdr3_aa: CASSIRRDSWAQPQHF; cdr3_nt: TGTGCCAGCAGCATCCGCCGGGACAGTTGGGCTCAGCCCCAGCATTTT
d_call: TRBD1; j_call: TRBJ1-2; clone_size: .; v_call: TRBV4-3; cdr3_aa: CASSQDGDRGYGYTF; cdr3_nt: TGCGCCAGCAGCCAAGATGGGGACAGGGGCTATGGCTACACCTTC
d_call: TRBD1; j_call: TRBJ1-4; clone_size: few; v_call: TRBV9; cdr3_aa: CASSAEQGGREKLFF; cdr3_nt: TGTGCCAGCAGCGCAGAACAGGGGGGAAGGGAAAAACTGTTTTTT
d_call: TRBD1; j_call: TRBJ2-7; clone_size: .; v_call: TRBV5-1; cdr3_aa: CASSPARGLEQYF; cdr3_nt: TGCGCCAGCAGCCCCGCCAGGGGGCTGGAGCAGTACTTC
d_call: TRBD1; j_call: TRBJ2-5; clone_size: .; v_call: TRBV5-1; cdr3_aa: CASSLQTGEGETQYF; cdr3_nt: TGCGCCAGCAGCTTGCAGACAGGGGAAGGAGAGACCCAGTACTTC
d_call: .; j_call: TRBJ1-1; clone_size: .; v_call: TRBV30; cdr3_aa: CAWGGLTEAFF; cdr3_nt: TGTGCCTGGGGAGGTCTCACTGAAGCTTTCTTT
d_call: .; j_call: TRBJ1-3; clone_size: .; v_call: TRBV2; cdr3_aa: CASSMGGRTGNTIYF; cdr3_nt: TGTGCCAGCAGTATGGGGGGTAGAACTGGAAACACCATATATTTT
d_call: TRBD2; j_call: TRBJ2-7; clone_size: .; v_call: TRBV2; cdr3_aa: CATSGLAVYEQYF; cdr3_nt: TGTGCCACTTCGGGACTAGCGGTCTACGAGCAGTACTTC
d_call: .; j_call: TRBJ2-3; clone_size: few; v_call: TRBV29-1; cdr3_aa: CSVEDWSGNTDTQYF; cdr3_nt: TGCAGCGTTGAAGATTGGTCAGGGAACACAGATACGCAGTATTTT
d_call: .; j_call: TRBJ1-1; clone_size: .; v_call: TRBV5-1; cdr3_aa: CASRARGGGNTEAFF; cdr3_nt: TGCGCCAGCAGGGCGAGGGGCGGGGGGAACACTGAAGCTTTCTTT
d_call: TRBD2; j_call: TRBJ2-2; clone_size: .; v_call: TRBV5-1; cdr3_aa: CASSLRRASGVAGELFF; cdr3_nt: TGCGCCAGCAGCTTGCGGAGGGCTAGCGGGGTCGCCGGGGAGCTGTTTTTT
d_call: TRBD1; j_call: TRBJ2-3; clone_size: .; v_call: TRBV19; cdr3_aa: CASSAGGRIFSTDTQYF; cdr3_nt: TGTGCCAGTAGTGCAGGGGGCAGGATTTTCAGCACAGATACGCAGTATTTT
d_call: .; j_call: TRBJ1-1; clone_size: .; v_call: TRBV12-3/TRBV12-4; cdr3_aa: CASSMNTEAFF; cdr3_nt: TGTGCCAGCAGCATGAACACTGAAGCTTTCTTT
d_call: .; j_call: TRBJ1-5; clone_size: .; v_call: TRBV9; cdr3_aa: CASSVSTGNQPQHF; cdr3_nt: TGTGCCAGCAGCGTCTCGACAGGTAATCAGCCCCAGCATTTT
d_call: TRBD1; j_call: TRBJ1-2; clone_size: once; v_call: TRBV2; cdr3_aa: CASLQGAELYGYTF; cdr3_nt: TGTGCCAGCCTACAGGGGGCCGAGCTATATGGCTACACCTTC
d_call: .; j_call: TRBJ1-4; clone_size: .; v_call: TRBV7-9; cdr3_aa: CASSYQSGGNEKLFF; cdr3_nt: TGTGCCAGCAGCTATCAATCGGGGGGTAACGAAAAACTGTTTTTT
d_call: TRBD2; j_call: TRBJ2-1; clone_size: .; v_call: TRBV10-3; cdr3_aa: CAITTTSGAYNEQFF; cdr3_nt: TGTGCCATCACAACGACTAGCGGAGCCTACAATGAGCAGTTCTTC
d_call: TRBD2; j_call: TRBJ2-7; clone_size: .; v_call: TRBV6-1; cdr3_aa: CASSEQAGENYEQYF; cdr3_nt: TGTGCCAGCAGTGAACAGGCGGGAGAAAACTACGAGCAGTACTTC
d_call: .; j_call: TRBJ1-1; clone_size: .; v_call: TRBV29-1; cdr3_aa: CSAPGQVNTEAFF; cdr3_nt: TGCAGCGCCCCAGGCCAGGTGAACACTGAAGCTTTCTTT
d_call: TRBD1; j_call: TRBJ2-7; clone_size: .; v_call: TRBV10-3; cdr3_aa: CAISARPPVGQGSPYEQYF; cdr3_nt: TGTGCCATCAGTGCCCGACCGCCGGTGGGACAGGGGAGTCCCTACGAGCAGTACTTC
d_call: TRBD1; j_call: TRBJ2-2; clone_size: .; v_call: TRBV13; cdr3_aa: CASSPGTGNTGELFF; cdr3_nt: TGTGCCAGCAGCCCCGGGACAGGGAACACCGGGGAGCTGTTTTTT
d_call: TRBD1; j_call: TRBJ1-4; clone_size: .; v_call: TRBV7-9; cdr3_aa: CASSRSQGDNEKLFF; cdr3_nt: TGTGCCAGCAGCCGATCACAGGGGGATAATGAAAAACTGTTTTTT
d_call: TRBD1; j_call: TRBJ1-3; clone_size: .; v_call: TRBV5-5; cdr3_aa: CASRGQGAGNTIYF; cdr3_nt: TGTGCCAGCAGGGGACAGGGCGCTGGAAACACCATATATTTT